This note documents a single TCR beta chain sequence. The CDR3 is 15 residues long. Trimming removed 3 bases from V and 6 bases from J; junction bases left unmatched: 5. Germline-derived CDR1 and CDR2 are MNHEY and SMNVEV (reference sequence). The sample originates from a study of shared clonotypes between healthy human individuals. Profiled with immunoSEQ multiplex PCR; TCRdb holds only in-frame clones, not every one. The sample lists approximately 2.5 million clones; over 85% were seen once. The sequencing input was naive CD4+ T cells sorted from blood. The subset: CD45RA+ positively selected. The origin of this receptor is a man aged 18 to 29 in good health. The chain recombines TRBV27 with TRBJ2-7; 13 positions agree with TRBD2. CDR3 residues: CASSFMGTSGAEQYF. CDR3 DNA: TGTGCCAGCAGTTTCATGGGGACTAGCGGGGCCGAGCAGTACTTC.